This T cell receptor beta chain comes out of a study of cytomegalovirus exposure and HLA in healthy donors. As regards this clone: Its specificity is unknown.

CDR1 GTSNPN and CDR2 SVGIG come from the germline V gene (reference sequence). Losses at the gene ends were 5 bases for V and 8 bases for J; bases not matched to a gene: 5. The CDR3 loop spans 12 amino acids. The PCR had 60 Vbeta and 13 Jbeta primers. Here immunoSEQ multiplex PCR was the method, and the copy in TCRdb shows in-frame clones only, minus some. The sample gives 160,000 or so clones, about 71% of which show up once; 2.8% is in the top ten. Study-wide points: The study carried out a later analysis of TCR beta sequences. It associated 15,000 to 20,000 of them with specific HLA alleles at a false discovery rate of 0.05.

The chain carries TRBV30 and TRBJ1-4; 7 bases fit TRBD1. Sequencing was performed on PBMCs. This sequence was found in a woman aged 25 to 39 in good health and CMV-seronegative. For the CDR3, the DNA is TGTGCCTGGCAGGGACAGTCAGAAAAACTGTTTTTT. Residues: CAWQGQSEKLFF.